This entry features one T cell receptor beta chain sequence. It lacks a known antigen. Nothing much larger sits one base from this clone, and base qualities are not available. The sample comes from a study of shared clonotypes between healthy human individuals (TCRdb year 2020). About the investigation overall: A couple of women and a few men aged 18 to 49 years were included in the cohort. Between about 0.85 and 9.5 billion PBMCs per donor were obtained by leukapheresis. To increase sequencing depth and limit assay-specific biases, different laboratories used diverse techniques to prepare libraries and sequence TCR repertoires. For each donor, three plates each were used for CD4 naive and CD4 memory, two plates were used for CD8 naive, and one plate was used for CD8 memory. To estimate repertoire size and how much clonotypes are shared between individuals, the study performed deep sequencing of blood TCR repertoires from roughly five healthy adults. Overall study results and their limits: Sampling was restricted to blood, and TCR repertoires in tissues likely differ from the TCR repertoires found in blood. Incomplete sequencing was indicated by rarefaction of sorted-subset datasets, despite the large sequencing depth. Estimated clonotype richness was generally larger for naive than for memory subsets. Compared with non-shared clonotypes, clonotypes shared by all four sorted-subset donors had higher generation probabilities. Because the study included a small number of donors, the genetic and exposure-history diversity represented was limited. Sharing across a few donors was observed for about 5% of naive CD4, about 4% of naive CD8, 2% to 2.5% of memory CD4, and approximately 0.41% of memory CD8 clonotypes. Based on pairwise subsampling, the degree of clonotype sharing among donors was expected to be affected by sequencing depth.

The cysteine opens and the phenylalanine closes a CDR3 of 13 amino acids. The sequence is cut down to CDR3 DNA, 39 bases in frame from base 1. V drops 3 bases and J drops 8 bases, leaving 11 bases in between. CDR1 and CDR2 were assigned from the germline V gene as SGHTA and FQGTGA. TCR CDR3 regions were amplified from genomic DNA by multiplex PCR using the deep immunoSEQ assay. For each cell subset, the extracted genomic DNA was distributed evenly across all wells of several immunoSEQ 96-well plates, and each plate served as one replicate. For sorted subsets, 200 to 250 ng of genomic DNA, equivalent to about 30,000 T cell genomes, went into each replicate PCR. The purified libraries were quantified using a Qubit 3.0 fluorometer, sized with a Bioanalyzer 2100, and then quantified again using the KAPA Library Quantification kit. Each immunoSEQ 96-well plate was sequenced on its own single-read 150-cycle Illumina NextSeq 550 flow cell. The paper's processing steps were these. Because only junctional sequences without quality scores were contained in the immunoSEQ output, filtering matching that applied to full-length reads could not be performed. To assign V/J genes and CDR3, sequences were annotated using PyIR, a Python wrapper for IgBLAST v1.9, with IMGT germline references. Reads were removed for weak V/J assignments (E-value above 1e-6), missing CDR3, stop codons, out-of-frame junctions, or ambiguous translated residues. V3J clonotypes were defined by identical inferred V gene, J gene, and CDR3 amino acid sequence. The percentage overlap between two repertoires was calculated by dividing the number of shared unique clonotypes by the size of the smaller repertoire. RTK rarefaction, the Chao1 estimator, and Recon v2.1 estimates of unobserved clonotypes were used to assess repertoire richness. For all TCRbeta clonotypes obtained by the gDNA method from several donors, generation probabilities were computed with OLGA. TCRdb provides this immuneACCESS table in a form limited to in-frame rearrangements. Some clones are lacking; in checked studies, under half of them reflect an unresolved V gene, and why the rest are absent is not known. V and J calls and clone size are as listed in that table; D and trimming were resolved from the DNA. This sample comprises fewer than 2.5 million clones, roughly 93% of them detected only once. Together, the top ten hold about 0.39% of the sample.

The donors were healthy, HIV-negative adults who had no recently reported acute infections or vaccinations. Only Caucasian adults living in Nashville, Tennessee, USA were represented among the donors. Magnetic negative selection was used to enrich CD4+ T cells, after which naive cells were positively selected on CD45RA and the negative fraction became the memory subset. Blood was obtained by leukapheresis, after which PBMCs were separated by Ficoll-Histopaque density gradient centrifugation and cryopreserved in liquid nitrogen vapor phase. Purity and quantity of every magnetically sorted T cell population were checked by analytical flow cytometry. Genomic DNA was isolated from every sorted fraction and measured by UV absorbance on a Nanodrop 2000c.

Sequencing used naive CD4+ T cells from PBMCs. The cell subset or site label on this specimen signifies: CD45RA+ positively selected. The source of this sequence is a man between 18 and 35 years old in good health. Some clones in this sample may be carry-over from other donors' samples. The V and J genes are TRBV7-3 and TRBJ2-1; the D region possibly corresponds to TRBD2 (6 bases align). CDR3 sequence: CASSFAGRDEQFF. The sequence in DNA is TGTGCCAGCAGCTTTGCCGGGAGAGATGAGCAGTTCTTC.